Below, one T cell receptor beta chain is given with its context. Its antigen remains unknown. The source of the sample is a study of memory CD4+ T cells and cytomegalovirus serostatus. Study results and limitations: The CMV-associated TCR signature appears largely within the CD4+ memory repertoire.

V shed 4 bases and J shed 6 bases, with 12 bases lying between them. From germline, CDR1 is SGHTA and CDR2 FQGNSA. CDR3 size: 14 residues. Repertoires were generated with immunoSEQ multiplex PCR, while TCRdb's copy carries only in-frame clones and drops some. The table has approximately 52,000 clones, about 78% seen once. Single viable CD3+CD4+CD8-CD45RO+ cells were sorted as the memory CD4+ T cells. CMV serostatus came from serum IgG against pp150, pp28, p38, p52. CD4+ T cells were isolated by positive magnetic selection. The clonotype originates from an adult in good health and CMV-seronegative. The chain uses TRBV7-2 and TRBJ2-2; D is perhaps TRBD1 (5 bases). Input material: memory CD4+ T cells from blood. The CDR3 nucleotides are TGTGCCAGCAGCTCGAGCAGGGTGGCCGGGGAGCTGTTTTTT. Translated, it gives CASSSSRVAGELFF.